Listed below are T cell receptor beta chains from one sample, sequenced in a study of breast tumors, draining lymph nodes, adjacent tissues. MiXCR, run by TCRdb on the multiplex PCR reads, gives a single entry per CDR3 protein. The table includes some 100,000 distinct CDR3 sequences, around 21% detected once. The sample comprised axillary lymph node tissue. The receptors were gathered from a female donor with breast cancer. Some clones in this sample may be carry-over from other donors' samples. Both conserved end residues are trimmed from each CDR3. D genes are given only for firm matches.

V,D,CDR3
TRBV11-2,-,ASSLGRVAVTDTQY
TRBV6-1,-,ASSELSRTNYGYT
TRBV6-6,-,ASSYHTGEGYGYT
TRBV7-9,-,ASSLGSGTNEKLF
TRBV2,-,ASSEGPGELF
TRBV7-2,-,ASSPSRVTDTQY
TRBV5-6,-,ASSFGQLSYEQY
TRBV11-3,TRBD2,ASSSLTSGRPGELF
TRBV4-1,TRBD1,ASSHGTGRETQY
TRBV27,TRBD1,ASRPSATGYGYT
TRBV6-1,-,ASSARLSRTDTQY
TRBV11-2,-,ASSSRESSYNEQF
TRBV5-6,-,ASSLTFQETQY
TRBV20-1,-,SARVRFSYEQY
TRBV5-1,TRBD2,ASSLSGRATDTQY
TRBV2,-,ASSMGGLSEKLF
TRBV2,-,ASIVLREQY
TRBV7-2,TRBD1,ASSSTGGGQY
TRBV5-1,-,ASSLGGPQTNTGELF
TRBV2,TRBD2,ASSESGGAYEQY
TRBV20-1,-,SARENIGYGYT
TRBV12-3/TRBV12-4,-,ASSLRPSYEQY
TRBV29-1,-,SVMKDTETQY
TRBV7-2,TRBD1,ASSPTGAPTGELF
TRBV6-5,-,ASAPRGGEQF
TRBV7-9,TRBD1,ASSLFVLQGTEAF
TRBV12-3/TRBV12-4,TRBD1,ASSLQVVGAGQGFPYEQY
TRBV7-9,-,ASSLEMSGWGDGYT
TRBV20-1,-,SASGRVPYEQY
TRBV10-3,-,AISDASSSYEQY
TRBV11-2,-,ASSLVSGITNYGYT
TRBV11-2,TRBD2,ASSVEGLAGTQY
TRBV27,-,ASSMHSSYEQY
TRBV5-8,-,ASSLGWGQLSPLH
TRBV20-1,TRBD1,SASRTGNSYNEQF
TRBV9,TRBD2,ASSETGTSGYYEQY
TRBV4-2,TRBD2,ASSQEVSGGGEQF
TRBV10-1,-,ASSEKYEGYT
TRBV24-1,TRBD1,ATGTGLYNEQF
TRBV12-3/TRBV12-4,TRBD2,ASGPGGRHRTSGRLGAYEQY
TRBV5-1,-,ASSLDRREATGELF
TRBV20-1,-,SASLGQIAKNIQY
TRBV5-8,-,ASSSPQAGLYGYT
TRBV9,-,ASSVWGRTSGANVLT
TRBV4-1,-,ASSQAGTDSNQPQH
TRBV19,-,ASSIAARLGNEQF
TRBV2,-,ASNRDANTGELF
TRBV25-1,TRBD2,ASSASLAGTTTDTQY
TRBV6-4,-,ASRGPRGGVHQPQH